This is a list of T cell receptor beta chains from one sample in a study of technical replicates of blood from a few donors. TCRdb keeps only in-frame clones here, not all; method: immunoSEQ multiplex PCR. The sample shows about 84,000 clones, roughly 98% of them seen only once. Source material: T cells isolated from PBMCs. These receptors were collected from a human donor in good health. CDR3s include the opening cysteine and the closing phenylalanine or tryptophan. Clone size is not always given. Where it is, it says once, few, many or a class for expanded clones.

size	V	J	CDR3
.	TRBV21-1	TRBJ1-4	CASSQRQGASTNEKLFF
.	TRBV2	TRBJ1-2	CASRTATSNYGYTF
.	TRBV11-2	TRBJ2-3	CASSFQRDTDTQYF
once	TRBV20-1	TRBJ2-7	CSARTIYEQYF
.	TRBV6-1	TRBJ1-2	CASSGRAGGKGGGYTF
once	TRBV18	TRBJ1-5	CASPRGRGCGQPQHF
.	TRBV5-5	TRBJ2-5	CASSLGLAWVSETQYF
.	TRBV19	TRBJ2-1	CASSIRRSSYNEQFF
.	TRBV19	TRBJ1-5	CASSIQGAGVSNQPQHF
.	TRBV7-8	TRBJ2-7	CASSLVVSGIYEQYF
.	TRBV5-1	TRBJ2-1	CASSRGQGPIDEQFF
.	TRBV5-1	TRBJ2-2	CASTGGTHTGELFF
.	TRBV10-2	TRBJ2-5	CASRGSGSQETQYF
once	TRBV18	TRBJ2-7	CASSPTTSGGYEQYF
.	TRBV9	TRBJ1-5	CASSVGGRLNQPQHF
.	TRBV2	TRBJ2-1	CASSESSGVNNEQFF
.	TRBV4-1	TRBJ1-5	CASSQVLSRDRHPPQHF
.	TRBV5-1	TRBJ1-4	CASSLRGGPNEKLFF
.	TRBV30	TRBJ2-7	CAWSVQGAYEQYF
.	TRBV2	TRBJ2-1	CAIFLQGRNEQFF
.	TRBV5-1	TRBJ1-1	CASSLGRKAFF
.	TRBV7-2	TRBJ2-1	CASSPRQGGEQFF
.	TRBV5-1	TRBJ2-1	CASSYAPSGTDGNEQFF
.	TRBV5-1	TRBJ1-1	CATSGDSSMLNTEAFF
.	TRBV30	TRBJ1-1	CAWSATGRAFF
.	TRBV6-6	TRBJ2-1	CASGQGVRYEQFF
few	TRBV9	TRBJ1-1	CASSADRMNTEAFF
.	TRBV5-4	TRBJ2-1	CASSLGQFSYNEQFF
.	TRBV28	TRBJ1-2	CASSRKHYGYTF
.	TRBV6-1	TRBJ2-7	CASTYGVVYEQYF
.	TRBV19	TRBJ1-1	CASTPPGAAWNTEAFF
.	TRBV28	TRBJ2-3	CASSFFGAGPDTQYF
once	TRBV18	TRBJ2-1	CASSQRVVSSGGNDIEQFF
.	TRBV5-1	TRBJ1-5	CASPPYQPQHF
.	TRBV7-2	TRBJ2-4	CASKRRSQNIQYF
.	TRBV27	TRBJ1-1	CASSWGSGRQGAFF
.	TRBV10-2	TRBJ2-1	CASSEMSGEQFF
.	TRBV27	TRBJ2-2	CASSLHPDRAGTGELFF
.	TRBV5-1	TRBJ2-7	CASSLRGSEQYF
.	TRBV28	TRBJ1-1	CASGRLRGAGAFF
.	TRBV4-1	TRBJ2-2	CASSQVSGPANTGELFF